This note documents a single T cell receptor (beta chain) sequence. Its matching antigen is unknown. The sample originates from a study of cytomegalovirus exposure and HLA in healthy donors. Study-wide results and caveats: What TCR beta sequences reportedly achieved was accurate prediction of HLA-A and HLA-B alleles in most subjects.

The CDR3 has 17 residues. The V and J ends lost 6 bases and 1 base, in that order; junction bases with no gene match: 13. Looked up from germline, CDR1 is SQVTM and CDR2 is ANQGSEA. Primers: 60 Vbeta forward and 13 Jbeta reverse. Profiling relied on immunoSEQ multiplex PCR, and the TCRdb table lists in-frame clones only, not all of them. The repertoire consists of approximately 170,000 clones, with over 65% occurring once and the leading ten covering around 4.6%. The J gene is TRBJ2-5, the V gene TRBV29-1; 11 bases are a match to TRBD2. The source of this sequence is a man between 18 and 29 years old in good health and CMV-seropositive. The sequenced sample was PBMCs. The CDR3 region is CSVTNGGLAVIQETQYF. CDR3 coding DNA: TGCAGCGTAACAAATGGGGGACTAGCGGTTATCCAAGAGACCCAGTACTTC.